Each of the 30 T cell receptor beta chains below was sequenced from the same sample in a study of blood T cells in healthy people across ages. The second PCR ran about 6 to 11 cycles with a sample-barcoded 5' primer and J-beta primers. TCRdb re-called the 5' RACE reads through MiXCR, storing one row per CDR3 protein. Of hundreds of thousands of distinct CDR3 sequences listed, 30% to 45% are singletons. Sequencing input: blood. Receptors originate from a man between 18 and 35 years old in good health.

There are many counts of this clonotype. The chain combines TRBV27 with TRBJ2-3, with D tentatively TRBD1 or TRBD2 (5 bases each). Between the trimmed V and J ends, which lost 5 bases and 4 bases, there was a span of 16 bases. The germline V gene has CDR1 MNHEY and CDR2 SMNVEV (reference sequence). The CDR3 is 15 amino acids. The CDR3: CASSMGSRGADTQYF. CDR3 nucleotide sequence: TGTGCCAGCAGTATGGGATCCCGAGGGGCAGATACGCAGTATTTT.

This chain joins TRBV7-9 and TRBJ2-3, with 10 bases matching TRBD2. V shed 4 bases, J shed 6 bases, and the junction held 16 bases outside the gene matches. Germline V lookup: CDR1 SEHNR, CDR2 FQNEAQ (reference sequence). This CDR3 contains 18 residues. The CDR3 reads CASSWRGLAEGPRDTQYF. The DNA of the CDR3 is TGTGCCAGCAGCTGGCGAGGACTAGCGGAGGGGCCCCGGGATACGCAGTATTTT.

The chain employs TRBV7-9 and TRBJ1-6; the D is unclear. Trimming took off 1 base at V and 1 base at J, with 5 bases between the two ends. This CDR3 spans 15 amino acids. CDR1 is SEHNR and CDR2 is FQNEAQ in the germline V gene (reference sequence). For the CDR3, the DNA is TGTGCCAGCAGCTTAGACGGATCCTATAATTCACCCCTCCACTTT. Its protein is CASSLDGSYNSPLHF.

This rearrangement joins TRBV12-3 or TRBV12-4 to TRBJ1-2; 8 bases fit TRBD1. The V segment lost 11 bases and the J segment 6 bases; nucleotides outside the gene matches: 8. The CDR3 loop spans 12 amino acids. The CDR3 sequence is CAAGPGGHGYTF. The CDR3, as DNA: TGTGCCGCCGGGCCAGGGGGCCATGGCTACACCTTC.

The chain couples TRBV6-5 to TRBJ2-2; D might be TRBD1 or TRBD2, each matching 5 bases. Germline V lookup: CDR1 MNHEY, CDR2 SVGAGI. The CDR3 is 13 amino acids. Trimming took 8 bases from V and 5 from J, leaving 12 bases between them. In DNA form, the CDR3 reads TGTGCCAGCGTAAGGGGAGAGACCGGGGAGCTGTTTTTT. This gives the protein CASVRGETGELFF.

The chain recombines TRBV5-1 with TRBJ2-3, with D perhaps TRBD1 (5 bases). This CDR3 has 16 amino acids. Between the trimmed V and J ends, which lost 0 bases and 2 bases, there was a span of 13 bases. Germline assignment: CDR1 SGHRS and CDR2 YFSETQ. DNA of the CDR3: TGCGCCAGCAGCTTGGTTTTGGGGCCGTACACAGATACGCAGTATTTT. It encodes CASSLVLGPYTDTQYF.

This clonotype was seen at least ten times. The CDR3 coding sequence is TGTGCCATCACGGGGGCCGACACCGGGGAGCTGTTTTTT. Translation gives CAITGADTGELFF. This chain connects TRBV10-3 to TRBJ2-2; perhaps D is TRBD1 or TRBD2 (6 bases each). The CDR3 extends over 13 amino acids. From germline, CDR1 is ENHRY and CDR2 SYGVKD. Between the trimmed V and J ends, which lost 7 bases and 3 bases, there was a span of 9 bases.

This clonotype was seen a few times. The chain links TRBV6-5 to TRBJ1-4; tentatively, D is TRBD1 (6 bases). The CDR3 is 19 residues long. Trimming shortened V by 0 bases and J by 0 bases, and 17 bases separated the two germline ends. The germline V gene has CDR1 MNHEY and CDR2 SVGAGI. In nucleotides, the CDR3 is TGTGCCAGCAGTTACTCCTCGCAGGGGTGGATTGCAACTAATGAAAAACTGTTTTTT. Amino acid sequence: CASSYSSQGWIATNEKLFF.

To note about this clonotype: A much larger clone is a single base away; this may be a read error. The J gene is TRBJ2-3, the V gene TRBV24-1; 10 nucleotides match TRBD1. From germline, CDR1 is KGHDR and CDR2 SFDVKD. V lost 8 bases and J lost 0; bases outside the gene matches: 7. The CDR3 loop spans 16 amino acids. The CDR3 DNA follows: TGTGCCACCAATGCTGGACAGGGGGTGAGCACAGATACGCAGTATTTT. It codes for CATNAGQGVSTDTQYF.

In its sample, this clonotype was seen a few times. The CDR3 bases are TGCAGTGCTAGAACGGGGACCACAAAAAATCCCTACGAGCAGTACTTC. This sequence encodes CSARTGTTKNPYEQYF. The chain employs TRBV20-1 and TRBJ2-7, with D possibly called TRBD1 or TRBD2 (5 bases each). The germline V gene has CDR1 DFQATT and CDR2 SNEGSKA (reference sequence). The CDR3 runs to 16 residues. Trimming took 2 bases from V and 2 from J, leaving 19 bases between them.

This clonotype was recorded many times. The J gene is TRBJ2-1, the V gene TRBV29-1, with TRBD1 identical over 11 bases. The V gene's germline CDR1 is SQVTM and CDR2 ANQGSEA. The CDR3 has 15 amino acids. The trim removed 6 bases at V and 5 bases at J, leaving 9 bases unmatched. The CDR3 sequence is CSVNPGQGGNNEQFF. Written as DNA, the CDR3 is TGCAGCGTGAATCCGGGACAGGGGGGAAACAATGAGCAGTTCTTC.

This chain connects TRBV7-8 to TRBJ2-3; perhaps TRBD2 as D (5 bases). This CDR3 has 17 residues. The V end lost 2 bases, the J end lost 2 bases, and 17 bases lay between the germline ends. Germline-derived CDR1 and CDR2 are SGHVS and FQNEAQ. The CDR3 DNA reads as TGTGCCAGCAGCTTAACGGAATGGATGCGGGTCACAGATACGCAGTATTTT. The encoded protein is CASSLTEWMRVTDTQYF.

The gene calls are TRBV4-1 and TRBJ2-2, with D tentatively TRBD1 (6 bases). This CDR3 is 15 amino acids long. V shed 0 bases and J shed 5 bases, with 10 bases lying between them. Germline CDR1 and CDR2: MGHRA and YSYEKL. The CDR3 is CASSQEGQRTGELFF. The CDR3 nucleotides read TGCGCCAGCAGCCAAGAAGGACAGCGGACCGGGGAGCTGTTTTTT.

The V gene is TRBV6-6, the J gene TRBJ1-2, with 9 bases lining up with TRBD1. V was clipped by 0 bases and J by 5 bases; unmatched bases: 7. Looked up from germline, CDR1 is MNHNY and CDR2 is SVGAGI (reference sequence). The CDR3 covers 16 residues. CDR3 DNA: TGTGCCAGCAGTTACTCTGGACAGGGGCTCGCTTATGGCTACACCTTC. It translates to CASSYSGQGLAYGYTF.

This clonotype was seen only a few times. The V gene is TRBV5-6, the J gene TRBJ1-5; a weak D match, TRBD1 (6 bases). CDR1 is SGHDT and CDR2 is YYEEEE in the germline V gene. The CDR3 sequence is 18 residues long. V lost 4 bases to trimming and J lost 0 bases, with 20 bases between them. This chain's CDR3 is CASSMGEWGATSNQPQHF. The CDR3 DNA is TGTGCCAGCAGCATGGGGGAATGGGGGGCGACTAGCAATCAGCCCCAGCATTTT. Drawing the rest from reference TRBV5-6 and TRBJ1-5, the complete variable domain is DAGVTQSPTHLIKTRGQQVTLRCSPKSGHDTVSWYQQALGQGPQFIFQYYEEEERQRGNFPDRFSGHQFPNYSSELNVNALLLGDSALYLCASSMGEWGATSNQPQHFGDGTRLSIL.

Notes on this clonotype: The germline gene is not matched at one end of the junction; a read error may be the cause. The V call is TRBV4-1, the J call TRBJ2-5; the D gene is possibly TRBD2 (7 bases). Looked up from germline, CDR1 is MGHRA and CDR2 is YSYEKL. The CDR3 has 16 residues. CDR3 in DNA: TGCGCCAGCAGCCAAGATGAGCGGGACATACGAGAGACCCGGTACTTC. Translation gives CASSQDERDIRETRYF.

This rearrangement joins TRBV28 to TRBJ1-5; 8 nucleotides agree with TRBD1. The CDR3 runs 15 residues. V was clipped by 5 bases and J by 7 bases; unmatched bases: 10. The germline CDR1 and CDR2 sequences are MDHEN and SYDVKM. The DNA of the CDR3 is TGTGCCAGCAGTCCCGGACAGGGATGGGGCCAGCCCCAGCATTTT. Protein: CASSPGQGWGQPQHF.

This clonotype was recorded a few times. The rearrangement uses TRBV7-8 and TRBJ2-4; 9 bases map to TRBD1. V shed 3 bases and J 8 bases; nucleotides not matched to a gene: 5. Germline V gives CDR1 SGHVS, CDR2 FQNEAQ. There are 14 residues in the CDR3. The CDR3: CASSFQDRGDIQYF. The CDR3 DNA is TGTGCCAGCAGCTTCCAGGACAGGGGTGACATTCAGTACTTC.

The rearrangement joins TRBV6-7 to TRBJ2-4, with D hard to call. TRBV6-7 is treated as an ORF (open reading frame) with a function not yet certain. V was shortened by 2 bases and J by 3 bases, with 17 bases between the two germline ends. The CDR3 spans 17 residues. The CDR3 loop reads CASSYLGSPIDKNIQYF. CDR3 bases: TGTGCCAGCAGTTACCTTGGGTCCCCCATCGACAAAAACATTCAGTACTTC.

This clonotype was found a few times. CDR3 DNA sequence: TGTGCCAGCAGCCGCGGGACGGACCGAAGCTACGAGCAGTACTTC. Translating gives CASSRGTDRSYEQYF. This chain connects TRBV7-2 to TRBJ2-7; a weak D match, TRBD2 (6 bases). Per the germline V gene, CDR1 is SGHTA and CDR2 is FQGNSA. This CDR3 has 15 amino acids. Trimming left V 5 bases short and J 3 bases short, with 17 bases between.

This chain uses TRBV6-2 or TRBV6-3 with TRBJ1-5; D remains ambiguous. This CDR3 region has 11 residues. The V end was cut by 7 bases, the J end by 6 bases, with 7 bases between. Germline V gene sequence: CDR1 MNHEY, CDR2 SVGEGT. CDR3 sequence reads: CASTPGQPQHF. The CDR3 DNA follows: TGTGCCAGCACCCCCGGTCAGCCCCAGCATTTT.

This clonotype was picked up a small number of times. The CDR3 DNA follows: TGTGCCAGCAGTCCAGGACAGGGGAGCAATGAGCAGTACTTC. Translated, it gives CASSPGQGSNEQYF. This sequence joins TRBV2 and TRBJ2-7; 9 nucleotides match TRBD1. The V segment lost 5 bases and the J segment 7 bases; nucleotides outside the gene matches: 9. The CDR3 consists of 14 residues. Germline loops: CDR1 SNHLY, CDR2 FYNNEI.

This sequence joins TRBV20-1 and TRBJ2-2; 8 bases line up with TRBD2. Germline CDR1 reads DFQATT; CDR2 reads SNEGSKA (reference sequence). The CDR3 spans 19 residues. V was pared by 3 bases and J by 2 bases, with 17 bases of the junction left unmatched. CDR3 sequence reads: CSASSGPAKAGANTGELFF. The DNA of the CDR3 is TGCAGTGCTAGTAGTGGGCCCGCAAAAGCGGGGGCCAACACCGGGGAGCTGTTTTTT.

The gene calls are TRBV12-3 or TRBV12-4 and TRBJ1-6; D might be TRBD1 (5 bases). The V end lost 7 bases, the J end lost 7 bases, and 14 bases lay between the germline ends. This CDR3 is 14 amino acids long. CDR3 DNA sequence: TGTGCCAGCAATACAGGTGGGGTCAATTCACCCCTCCACTTT. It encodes CASNTGGVNSPLHF.

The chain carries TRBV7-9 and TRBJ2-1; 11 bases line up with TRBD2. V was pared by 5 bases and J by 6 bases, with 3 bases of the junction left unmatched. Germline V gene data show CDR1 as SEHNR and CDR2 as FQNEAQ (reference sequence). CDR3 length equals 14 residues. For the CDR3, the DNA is TGTGCCAGCAGCCGTCTAGCGGGGGGCAATGAGCAGTTCTTC. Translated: CASSRLAGGNEQFF.

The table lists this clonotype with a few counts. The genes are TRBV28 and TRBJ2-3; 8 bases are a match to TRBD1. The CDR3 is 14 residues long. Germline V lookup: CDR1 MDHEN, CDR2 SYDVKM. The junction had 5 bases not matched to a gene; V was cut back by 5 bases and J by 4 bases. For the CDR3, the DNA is TGTGCCAGCAGTCGACGGACAGGGTCAGATACGCAGTATTTT. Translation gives CASSRRTGSDTQYF. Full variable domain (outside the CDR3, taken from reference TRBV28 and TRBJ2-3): DVKVTQSSRYLVKRTGEKVFLECVQDMDHENMFWYRQDPGLGLRLIYFSYDVKMKEKGDIPEGYSVSREKKERFSLILESASTNQTSMYLCASSRRTGSDTQYFGPGTRLTVL.

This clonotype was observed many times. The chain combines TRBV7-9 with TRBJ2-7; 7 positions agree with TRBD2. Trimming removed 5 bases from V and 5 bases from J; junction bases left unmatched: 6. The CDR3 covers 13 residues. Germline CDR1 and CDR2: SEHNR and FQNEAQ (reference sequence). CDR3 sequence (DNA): TGTGCCAGCAGCCCCGGGACTATGAACGAGCAGTACTTC. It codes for CASSPGTMNEQYF. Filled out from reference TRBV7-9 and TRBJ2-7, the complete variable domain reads DTGVSQNPRHKITKRGQNVTFRCDPISEHNRLYWYRQTLGQGPEFLTYFQNEAQLEKSRLLSDRFSAERPKGSFSTLEIQRTEQGDSAMYLCASSPGTMNEQYFGPGTRLTVT.

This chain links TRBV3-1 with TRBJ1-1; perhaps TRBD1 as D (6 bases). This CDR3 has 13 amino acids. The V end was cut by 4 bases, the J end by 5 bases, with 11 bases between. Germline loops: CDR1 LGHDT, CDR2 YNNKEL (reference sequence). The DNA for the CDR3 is TGTGCCAGCAGCCCGTTACAGGGAACTGAAGCTTTCTTT. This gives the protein CASSPLQGTEAFF.

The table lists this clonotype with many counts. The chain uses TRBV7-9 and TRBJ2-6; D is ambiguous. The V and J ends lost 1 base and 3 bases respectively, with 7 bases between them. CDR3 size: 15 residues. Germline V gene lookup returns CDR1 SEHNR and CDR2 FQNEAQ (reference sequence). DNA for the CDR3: TGTGCCAGCAGCTTAGATGTGTTTGGGGCCAACGTCCTGACTTTC. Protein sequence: CASSLDVFGANVLTF.

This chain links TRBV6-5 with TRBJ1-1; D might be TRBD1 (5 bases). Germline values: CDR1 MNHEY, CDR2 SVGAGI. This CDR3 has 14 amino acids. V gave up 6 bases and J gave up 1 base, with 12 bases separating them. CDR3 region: CASRLDTSNTEAFF. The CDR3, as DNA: TGTGCCAGCAGGTTGGACACGTCGAACACTGAAGCTTTCTTT.